This TCR beta chain was sequenced for a study of technical replicates of blood from a few donors. Germline CDR1 SGHVS, CDR2 FQNEAQ. Trimming shortened V by 1 base and J by 9 bases, and 19 bases separated the two germline ends. The CDR3 runs 16 residues. Using immunoSEQ multiplex PCR, the repertoire was profiled, and TCRdb retains in-frame clones only, with some absent. The sample includes just under 60,000 clones, 91% of them seen just once. The V gene is TRBV7-8, the J gene TRBJ2-1; D may be TRBD2 (6 bases). This TCR came from a human donor in good health. Some clones in this sample may be carry-over from other donors' samples. The specimen sequenced was PBMCs. CDR3 in amino acids: CASSLGDASPGGEQFF. CDR3 sequence (DNA): TGTGCCAGCAGCTTAGGCGACGCAAGTCCCGGGGGTGAGCAGTTCTTC.